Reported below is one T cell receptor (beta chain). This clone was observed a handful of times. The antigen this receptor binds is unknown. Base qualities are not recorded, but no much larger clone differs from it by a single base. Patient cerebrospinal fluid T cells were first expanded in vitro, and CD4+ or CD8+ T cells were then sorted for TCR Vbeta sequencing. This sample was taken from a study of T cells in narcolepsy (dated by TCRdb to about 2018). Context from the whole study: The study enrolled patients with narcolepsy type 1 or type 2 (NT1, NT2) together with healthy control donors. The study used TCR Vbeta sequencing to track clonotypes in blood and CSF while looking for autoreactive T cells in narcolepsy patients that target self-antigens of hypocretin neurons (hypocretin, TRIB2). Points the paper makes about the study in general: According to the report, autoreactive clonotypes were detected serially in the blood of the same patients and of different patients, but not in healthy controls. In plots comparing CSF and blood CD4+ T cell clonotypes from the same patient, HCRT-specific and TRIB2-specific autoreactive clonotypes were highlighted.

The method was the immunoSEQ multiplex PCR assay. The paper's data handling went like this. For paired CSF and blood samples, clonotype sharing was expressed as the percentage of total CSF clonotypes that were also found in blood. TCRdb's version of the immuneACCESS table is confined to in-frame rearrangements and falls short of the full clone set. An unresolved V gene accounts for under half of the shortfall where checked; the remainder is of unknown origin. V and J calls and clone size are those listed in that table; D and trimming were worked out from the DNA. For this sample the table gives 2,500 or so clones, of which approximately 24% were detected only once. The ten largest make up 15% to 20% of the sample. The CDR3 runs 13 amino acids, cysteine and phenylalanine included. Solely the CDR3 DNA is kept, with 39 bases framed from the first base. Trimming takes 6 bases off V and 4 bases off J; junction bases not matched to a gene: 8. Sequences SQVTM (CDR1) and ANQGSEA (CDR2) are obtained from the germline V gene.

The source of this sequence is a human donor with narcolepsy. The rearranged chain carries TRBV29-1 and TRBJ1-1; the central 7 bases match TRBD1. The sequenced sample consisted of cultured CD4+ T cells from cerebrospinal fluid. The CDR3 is CSVTTGVVTEAFF. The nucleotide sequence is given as TGCAGCGTAACTACAGGGGTGGTCACTGAAGCTTTCTTT.